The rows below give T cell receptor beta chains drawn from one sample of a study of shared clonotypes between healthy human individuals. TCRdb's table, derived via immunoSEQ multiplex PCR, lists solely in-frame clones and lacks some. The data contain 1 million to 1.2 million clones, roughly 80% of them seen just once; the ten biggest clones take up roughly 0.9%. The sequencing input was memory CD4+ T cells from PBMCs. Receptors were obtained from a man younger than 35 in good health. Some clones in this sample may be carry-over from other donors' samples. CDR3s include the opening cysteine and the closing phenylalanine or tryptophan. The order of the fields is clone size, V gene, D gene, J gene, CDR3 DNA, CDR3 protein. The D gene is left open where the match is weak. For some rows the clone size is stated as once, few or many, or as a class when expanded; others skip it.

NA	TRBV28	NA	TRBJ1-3	TGTGCCAGCAGTCTCTGGTCCGGGGGGGGAAACACCATATATTTT	CASSLWSGGGNTIYF
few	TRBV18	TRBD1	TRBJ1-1	TGTGCCAGCTCATTGGAGGGGGCTTCTGAAGCTTTCTTT	CASSLEGASEAFF
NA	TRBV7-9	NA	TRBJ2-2	TGTGCCAGCAGCCCCGACTGGAGCTTCGGGGAGCTGTTTTTT	CASSPDWSFGELFF
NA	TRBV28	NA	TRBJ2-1	TGTGCCAGCAGTAGGCAGGGCAGGGACGAGCAGTTCTTC	CASSRQGRDEQFF
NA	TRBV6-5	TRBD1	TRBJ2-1	TGTGCCAGCAGTTACTCGGGACAGGGGGCCAATGAGCAGTTCTTC	CASSYSGQGANEQFF
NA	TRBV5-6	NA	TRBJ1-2	TGTGCCAGCAGCCTTTTCACAGGGCAATTCTATGGCTACACCTTC	CASSLFTGQFYGYTF
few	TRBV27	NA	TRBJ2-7	TGTGCCAGCAGTTGGAACCGGGCCCACGACGAGCAGTACTTC	CASSWNRAHDEQYF
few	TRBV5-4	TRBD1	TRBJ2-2	TGTGCCAGCAGCTTTCCACCGGGACAGGGGAGACCCGGGGAGCTGTTTTTT	CASSFPPGQGRPGELFF
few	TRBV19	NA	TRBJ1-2	TGTGCCAGTAGTAGCGCCGCTGAGAACTATGGCTACACCTTC	CASSSAAENYGYTF
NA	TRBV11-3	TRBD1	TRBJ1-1	TGTGCCAGCAGCTCCGGGACAGCCGATTCCACTGAAGCTTTCTTT	CASSSGTADSTEAFF
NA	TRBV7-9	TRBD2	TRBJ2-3	TGTGCCAGCAGCACTAGCGTCTCTAGCACAGATACGCAGTATTTT	CASSTSVSSTDTQYF
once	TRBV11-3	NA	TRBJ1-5	TGTGCCAGCAGCCGAAAACAGGGTCAGCCCCAGCATTTT	CASSRKQGQPQHF
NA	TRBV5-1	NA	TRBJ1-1	TGCGCCAGCACATTCGACAGGCTTGAATTGAACACTGAAGCTTTCTTT	CASTFDRLELNTEAFF
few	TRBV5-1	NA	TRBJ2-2	TGCGCCAGCAGCTTGGCCACTGGATTCACCGGGGAGCTGTTTTTT	CASSLATGFTGELFF
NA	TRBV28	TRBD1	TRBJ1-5	TGTGCCAGCAGACAGGGGAATCAGCCCCAGCATTTT	CASRQGNQPQHF
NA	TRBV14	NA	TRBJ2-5	TGTGCCAGCAGCCAAGAGCCCCAAGAGACCCAGTACTTC	CASSQEPQETQYF
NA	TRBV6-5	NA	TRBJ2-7	TGTGCCAGCAGTTACGGGCGGCAGGACTCCTACGAGCAGTACTTC	CASSYGRQDSYEQYF
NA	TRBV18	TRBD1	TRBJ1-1	TGTGCCAGCTCACCCGACAGGGGAGCTGAAGCTTTCTTT	CASSPDRGAEAFF
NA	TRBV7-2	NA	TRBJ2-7	TGTGCCAGCAGCTTAGCGACCGAGCAGTACTTC	CASSLATEQYF
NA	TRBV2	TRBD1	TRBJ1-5	TGTGCCAGCACCCAGGGGGACGCCCTAGGGCCCCAGCATTTT	CASTQGDALGPQHF
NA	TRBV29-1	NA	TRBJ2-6	TGCAGCGTTGACTCCTTTGAGGGGGCCAACGTCCTGACTTTC	CSVDSFEGANVLTF
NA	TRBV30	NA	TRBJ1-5	TGTGCCTGGAGTGAAGACGGCAATCAGCCCCAGCATTTT	CAWSEDGNQPQHF
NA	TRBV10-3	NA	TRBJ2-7	TGTGCCATCAGTGGCGGGACCTACGAGCAGTACTTC	CAISGGTYEQYF
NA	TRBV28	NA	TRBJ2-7	TGTGCCAGCACCCCTGGGGGTGGCACCTACGAGCAGTACTTC	CASTPGGGTYEQYF
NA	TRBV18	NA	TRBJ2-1	TGTGCCAGCTCACGGTCCTCAGGGGAGCAGTTCTTC	CASSRSSGEQFF
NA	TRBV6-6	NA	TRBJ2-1	TGTGCCAGCAGCCCCGGTTATGAGCAGTTCTTC	CASSPGYEQFF
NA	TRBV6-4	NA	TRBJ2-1	TGTGCCAGCAGTGACCGGACAGCGAGCTCCTACAATGAGCAGTTCTTC	CASSDRTASSYNEQFF
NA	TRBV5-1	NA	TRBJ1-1	TGCGCCAGCAGTCCCCAGCTGAACACTGAAGCTTTCTTT	CASSPQLNTEAFF
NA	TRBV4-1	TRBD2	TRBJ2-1	TGCGCCAGCAGCCCCGGGGCGCAAGCGGGGAGTCATCGAAATGAGCAGTTCTTC	CASSPGAQAGSHRNEQFF
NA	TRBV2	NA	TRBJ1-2	TGTGCCAGCAGTGATCGCCGACGGACCAACTATGGCTACACCTTC	CASSDRRRTNYGYTF
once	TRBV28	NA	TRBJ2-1	TGTGCCAGCAGTACCCGTAGCTTCCAGGGGTTCTTC	CASSTRSFQGFF
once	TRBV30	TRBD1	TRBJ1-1	TGTGCCTTAACAGGGGATACGACTGAAGCTTTCTTT	CALTGDTTEAFF
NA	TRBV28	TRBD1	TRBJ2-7	TGTGCCAGCAGTTTCGATACCTTACAGGGGGGCGAGCAGTACTTC	CASSFDTLQGGEQYF
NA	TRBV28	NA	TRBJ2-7	TGTGCCAGCAGTTTCCGTTACTACGAGCAGTACTTC	CASSFRYYEQYF
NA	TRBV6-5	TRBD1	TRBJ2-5	TGTGCCAGCAGTTACCTGACAGGGCAAGAGACCCAGTACTTC	CASSYLTGQETQYF
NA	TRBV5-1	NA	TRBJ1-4	TGCGCCAGCTCACAGGATCTTCCTAATGAAAAACTGTTTTTT	CASSQDLPNEKLFF
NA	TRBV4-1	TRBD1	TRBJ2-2	TGCGCCACCAGATCCTCGACAGGGAAGGTAGAGGCCGGGGAGCTGTTTTTT	CATRSSTGKVEAGELFF
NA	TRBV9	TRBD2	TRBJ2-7	TGTGCCAGCAGCGGACTAGCAGGCGAGCAGTACTTC	CASSGLAGEQYF
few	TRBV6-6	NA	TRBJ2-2	TGTGCCAGCAAGGTGCGGACGAACACCGGGGAGCTGTTTTTT	CASKVRTNTGELFF
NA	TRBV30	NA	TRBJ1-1	TGTGCCTGGAACAGGGCGCTGAACACTGAAGCTTTCTTT	CAWNRALNTEAFF
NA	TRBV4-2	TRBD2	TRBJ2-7	TGTGCCAGCAGCCAAGACGGGCTAGCGGGAGACGAGCAGTACTTC	CASSQDGLAGDEQYF
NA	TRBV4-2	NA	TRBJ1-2	TGTGCCAGCAGCCCAACCCAGTTACTAAACTATGGCTACACCTTC	CASSPTQLLNYGYTF
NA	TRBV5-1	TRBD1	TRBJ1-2	TGCGCCAGCAGCACGACAGGGGGCGCGGACTATGGCTACACCTTC	CASSTTGGADYGYTF
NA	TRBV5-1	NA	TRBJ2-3	TGCGCCAGCAGCTTCGGGACGACCTCCACAGATACGCAGTATTTT	CASSFGTTSTDTQYF
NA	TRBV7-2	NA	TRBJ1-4	TGTGCCAGCAGCATAGACACTTCTAATGAAAAACTGTTTTTT	CASSIDTSNEKLFF
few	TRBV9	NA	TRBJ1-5	TGTGCCAGCAGCTCCCGCCCGGGGGGAGATCAGCCCCAGCATTTT	CASSSRPGGDQPQHF
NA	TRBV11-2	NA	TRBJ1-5	TGTGCCAGCAGCTTTGGCACCAGCAATCAGCCCCAGCATTTT	CASSFGTSNQPQHF
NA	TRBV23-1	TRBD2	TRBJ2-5	TGCGCCAGCAGTCCACTACTAGCGACGGGAGAGACCCAGTACTTC	CASSPLLATGETQYF
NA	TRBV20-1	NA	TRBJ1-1	TGCAGTGCTAGGGCGCCGTTTGAAGCTTTCTTT	CSARAPFEAFF
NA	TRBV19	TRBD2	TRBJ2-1	TGTGCCAGTACCCCCTGGGGAGCGGGAGCGGCCAATGAGCAGTTCTTC	CASTPWGAGAANEQFF
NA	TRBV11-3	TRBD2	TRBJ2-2	TGTGCCAGCAGCGCAGGACTAGTGAACACCGGGGAGCTGTTTTTT	CASSAGLVNTGELFF
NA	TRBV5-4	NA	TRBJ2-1	TGTGCCAGCAGCTTTGCGATTAGCTCCTACAATGAGCAGTTCTTC	CASSFAISSYNEQFF
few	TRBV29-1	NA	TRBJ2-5	TGCAGCGTTGAGCTAGCCGTGGAGACCCAGTACTTC	CSVELAVETQYF
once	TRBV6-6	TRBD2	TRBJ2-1	TGTGCCAGCAGTTCCCTAGCGGGAGTCTCGAATGAGCAGTTCTTC	CASSSLAGVSNEQFF
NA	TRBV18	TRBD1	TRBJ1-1	TGTGCCAGCTCGCTCGACAGGGACACTGAAGCTTTCTTT	CASSLDRDTEAFF
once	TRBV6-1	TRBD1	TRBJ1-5	TGTGCCAGCAGGGGGACAGGTCGGCAAGATCAGCCCCAGCATTTT	CASRGTGRQDQPQHF
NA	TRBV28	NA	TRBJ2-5	TGTGCCAGCAGTTTATCAACTGCGGAGACCCAGTACTTC	CASSLSTAETQYF
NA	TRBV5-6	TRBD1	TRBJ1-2	TGTGCCAGCAGCCAAGACAGGGGTCTTCGTGGCTACACCTTC	CASSQDRGLRGYTF
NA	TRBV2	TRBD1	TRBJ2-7	TGTGCCAGCAGTCAACAGGGGGCTTTAACCGAGCAGTACTTC	CASSQQGALTEQYF